This T cell receptor (beta chain) was captured in a study of shared clonotypes between healthy human individuals. This clone was observed a handful of times. The antigen remains unidentified. Partitioning of CD4+ cells yielded a CD45RA+ naive subset and a CD45RA-negative memory subset. The CDR3 spans 14 residues. The V gene's germline CDR1 is KGHSH and CDR2 LQKENI. V gave up 5 bases and J gave up 6 bases; unmatched junction bases: 8. Notes on the study in general: Naive CD4 clonotypes were shared across a handful of donors at roughly 4.6%. Richness estimates generally favored naive over memory subsets.

TCRdb's copy holds only in-frame clones and misses some; the assay was immunoSEQ multiplex PCR. Here the sample spans some 500,000 clones, approximately 95% being singletons. This TCR derives from a woman aged 30 to 39 in good health. The chain is built from TRBV18 and TRBJ1-2; 8 bases match TRBD1. The sample consisted of naive CD4+ T cells sorted from blood. As for subset: CD45RA+ positively selected. In nucleotides, the CDR3 is TGTGCCAGCTCAGCGATGACAGGGGTCCATGGCTACACCTTC. It yields the protein CASSAMTGVHGYTF.